This TCR beta chain was recorded in a study of tumor and adjacent non-tumor tissue in lung cancer. About the research overall: There were fewer than 15 adenocarcinoma, a couple of squamous cell carcinoma and 1 small cell lung cancer cases. Study-level points and caveats: Patients with more diverse tumor TCRs had worse survival.

This clonotype was observed a few times. Its antigen is unidentified. An end of the junction does not agree with germline; a read error may underlie this. The library came from three nested PCR rounds adapted from ARM-PCR protocols. TCRdb fed the multiplex PCR reads into MiXCR, producing one record per CDR3 protein. Among 65,000 to 80,000 distinct CDR3 sequences listed, roughly 73% were seen once. CDR3 length equals 14 residues. CDR1 DFQATT and CDR2 SNEGSKA come from the germline V gene (reference sequence). No cell sorting was done before RNA was extracted from the tissue. The origin of this receptor is a man in his sixties with non-small cell lung cancer. Sequencing was carried out using lung tumor tissue. V usage is TRBV20-1 and J usage is TRBJ2-1, with 9 bases matching TRBD1. In DNA, the CDR3 is TGTAGTGCTAGACCCCGGGACAGGGAGGATGAGCAGTTCTTC. It translates to CSARPRDREDEQFF.